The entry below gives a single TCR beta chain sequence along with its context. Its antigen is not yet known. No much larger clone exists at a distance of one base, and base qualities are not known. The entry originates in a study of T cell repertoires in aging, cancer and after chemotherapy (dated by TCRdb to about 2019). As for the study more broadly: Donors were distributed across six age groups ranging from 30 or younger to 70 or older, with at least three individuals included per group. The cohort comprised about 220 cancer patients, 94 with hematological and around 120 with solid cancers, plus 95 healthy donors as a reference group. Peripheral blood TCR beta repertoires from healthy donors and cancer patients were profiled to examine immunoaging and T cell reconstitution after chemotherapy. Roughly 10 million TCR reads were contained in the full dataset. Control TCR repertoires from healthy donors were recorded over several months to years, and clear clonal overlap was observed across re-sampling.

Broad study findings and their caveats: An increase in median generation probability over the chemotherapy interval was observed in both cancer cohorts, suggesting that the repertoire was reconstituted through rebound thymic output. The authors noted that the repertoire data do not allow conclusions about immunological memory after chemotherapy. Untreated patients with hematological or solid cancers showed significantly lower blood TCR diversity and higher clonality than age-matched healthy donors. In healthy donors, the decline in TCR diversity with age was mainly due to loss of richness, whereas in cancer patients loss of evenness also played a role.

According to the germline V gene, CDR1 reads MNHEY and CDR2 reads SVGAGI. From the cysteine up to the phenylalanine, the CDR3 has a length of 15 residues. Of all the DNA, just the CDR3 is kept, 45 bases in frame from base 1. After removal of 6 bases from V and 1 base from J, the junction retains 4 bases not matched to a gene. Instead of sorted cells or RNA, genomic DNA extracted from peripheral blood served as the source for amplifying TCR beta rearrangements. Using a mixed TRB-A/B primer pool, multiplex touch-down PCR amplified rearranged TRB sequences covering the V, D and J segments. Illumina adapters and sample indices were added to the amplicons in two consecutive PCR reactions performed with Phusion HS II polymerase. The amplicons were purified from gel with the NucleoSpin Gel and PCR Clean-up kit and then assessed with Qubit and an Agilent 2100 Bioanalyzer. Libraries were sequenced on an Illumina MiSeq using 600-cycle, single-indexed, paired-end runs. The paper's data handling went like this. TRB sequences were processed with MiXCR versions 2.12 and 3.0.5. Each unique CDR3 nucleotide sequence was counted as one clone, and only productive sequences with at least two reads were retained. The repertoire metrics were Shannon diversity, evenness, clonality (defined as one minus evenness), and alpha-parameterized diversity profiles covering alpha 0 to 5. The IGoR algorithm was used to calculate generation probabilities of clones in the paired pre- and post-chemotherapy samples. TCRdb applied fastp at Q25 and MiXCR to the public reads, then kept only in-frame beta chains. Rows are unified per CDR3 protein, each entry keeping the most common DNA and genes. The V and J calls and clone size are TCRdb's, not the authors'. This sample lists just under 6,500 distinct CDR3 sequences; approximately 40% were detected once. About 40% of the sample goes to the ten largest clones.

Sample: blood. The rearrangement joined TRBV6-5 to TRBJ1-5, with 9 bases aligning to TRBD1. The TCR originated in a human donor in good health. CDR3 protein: CASRTDRGSNQPQHF. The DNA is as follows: TGTGCCAGCAGGACGGACAGGGGAAGCAATCAGCCCCAGCATTTT.